This TCR beta chain was captured by sequencing in a study of Graves' ophthalmopathy and Graves' hyperthyroidism. General study findings and limits: A 13-signature model separated ophthalmopathy from stable hyperthyroidism, reaching 85% to 90% sensitivity and about 81% specificity cross-validated. Ophthalmopathy progression predictions by the model showed 72.22% specificity and roughly 70% sensitivity.

Amplification of TCR beta CDR3 regions used RNA transcripts. HTBI primers were used in a first-round RT-PCR, which preceded a second-round multiplex PCR. A single record per CDR3 protein comes from TCRdb applying MiXCR to the multiplex PCR reads. The data hold 300,000 to 400,000 distinct CDR3 sequences, with 15% to 20% observed a single time. This CDR3 comprises 10 residues. Trimming removed 3 bases at V and 4 bases at J, with 3 bases between. The germline CDR1 and CDR2 sequences are DFQATT and SNEGSKA (reference sequence). In donors with ophthalmopathy, activity was moderate-to-severe, with CAS ≥3, NOSPECS ≥4 and duration under 3 months. This clonotype was seen repeatedly, ten times or more. Its cognate antigen is unknown.

The TCR was taken from an adult man with Graves' ophthalmopathy. The chain has TRBV20-1 and TRBJ1-1, with D unresolved. Specimen: peripheral blood. This CDR3 is CSARGTEAFF. The CDR3, as DNA: TGCAGTGCTAGGGGCACTGAAGCTTTCTTT.